Below, 2 T cell receptor beta chains from the same sample are listed, as sequenced in a study of blood T cell repertoires in COVID-19. The protocol was immunoSEQ multiplex PCR, while the TCRdb copy is restricted to in-frame clones and leaves out a portion. The table records a few hundred thousand clones, roughly 88% of them present only once. The sequenced sample consisted of PBMCs or T cells enriched from blood (not recorded which). The receptors derive from a woman aged 40 to 49 who had been exposed to COVID-19.

The V and J genes are TRBV28 and TRBJ2-1, with 8 bases identical to TRBD1. Trimming at V came to 5 bases and at J to 0 bases, leaving 0 bases not matched to a gene. The CDR3 is 14 amino acids. Germline assignment: CDR1 MDHEN and CDR2 SYDVKM. The CDR3 nucleotides read TGTGCCAGCAGTGGGACAGGCTCCTACAATGAGCAGTTCTTC. It specifies CASSGTGSYNEQFF.

The rearrangement uses TRBV28 and TRBJ2-3, with no clear D. The ends were cut back, 6 bases at V and 6 bases at J, with 13 bases in the middle. This CDR3 comprises 13 residues. Germline lookup yields CDR1 MDHEN and CDR2 SYDVKM. The CDR3 bases are TGTGCCAGCAGCCCCGGAGACCATGATACGCAGTATTTT. The encoded protein is CASSPGDHDTQYF. Looking up the rest from reference TRBV28 and TRBJ2-3 gives the full variable domain: DVKVTQSSRYLVKRTGEKVFLECVQDMDHENMFWYRQDPGLGLRLIYFSYDVKMKEKGDIPEGYSVSREKKERFSLILESASTNQTSMYLCASSPGDHDTQYFGPGTRLTVL.